These T cell receptor beta chains were read from a single sample in a study of T cells in Graves' hyperthyroidism and ophthalmopathy. Via MiXCR, TCRdb re-called the multiplex PCR reads, giving one row per CDR3 protein. The table has about 550,000 distinct CDR3 sequences, around 20% seen once. The specimen was blood. These receptors were taken from a man between 18 and 35 years old with Graves' hyperthyroidism. Each CDR3 is given with its conserved first and last residue. A D gene is named only where the DNA matches it firmly. Clone sizes are given selectively: once, few, many, or a class where the clone is expanded.

j_call d_call v_call clone_size cdr3_aa cdr3_nt
TRBJ2-7 TRBD1 TRBV12-3/TRBV12-4 many CASSATGGPYEQYF TGTGCCAGCAGTGCGACAGGGGGTCCGTACGAGCAGTACTTC
TRBJ2-7 . TRBV6-2/TRBV6-3 many CASSYSRLVGEQYF TGTGCCAGCAGTTACTCCAGACTAGTAGGCGAGCAGTACTTC
TRBJ2-2 . TRBV12-3/TRBV12-4 . CASTSSGFGTGELFF TGTGCCAGCACCTCAAGCGGGTTTGGAACCGGGGAGCTGTTTTTT
TRBJ1-3 . TRBV30 . CAWTVYSGNTIYF TGTGCCTGGACAGTGTACTCTGGAAACACCATATATTTT
TRBJ1-2 . TRBV11-2 . CASSGRGAEGYTF TGTGCCAGCAGCGGTCGGGGGGCAGAGGGCTACACCTTC
TRBJ1-3 . TRBV2 many CAIDRFSGNTIYF TGTGCCATCGACAGGTTCTCTGGAAACACCATATATTTT
TRBJ2-2 . TRBV9 . CASSERYTGELFF TGTGCCAGCAGCGAGAGGTACACCGGGGAGCTGTTTTTT
TRBJ1-1 . TRBV6-1 many CASSAHREGRTEAFF TGTGCCAGCAGTGCACACAGGGAGGGGAGGACTGAAGCTTTCTTT
TRBJ1-2 TRBD1 TRBV30 . CAWNPQGARGYTF TGTGCCTGGAACCCCCAGGGGGCGCGTGGCTACACCTTC
TRBJ2-3 . TRBV15 many CATSRDFGHYTQYF TGTGCCACCAGCAGAGATTTCGGGCACTATACGCAGTATTTT
TRBJ1-2 . TRBV19 many CASGDTYGYTF TGTGCCAGTGGTGACACTTATGGCTACACCTTC
TRBJ2-6 . TRBV2 many CASSVTDPGANVLTF TGTGCCAGCAGTGTAACCGACCCGGGGGCCAACGTCCTGACTTTC
TRBJ2-6 TRBD1 TRBV18 . CASSPLSRQGLPGANVLTF TGTGCCAGCTCACCCTTGTCGAGACAGGGGCTCCCTGGGGCCAACGTCCTGACTTTC
TRBJ2-2 TRBD1 TRBV7-3 . CASSQGDRKTGELFF TGTGCCAGCAGCCAGGGGGACAGAAAAACCGGGGAGCTGTTTTTT
TRBJ2-2 . TRBV7-9 few CANTGPGNTGELFF TGTGCCAACACAGGGCCGGGGAACACCGGGGAGCTGTTTTTT
TRBJ2-5 TRBD2 TRBV28 many CASQAGGPRETQYF TGTGCCAGTCAAGCGGGGGGGCCGAGAGAGACCCAGTACTTC
TRBJ2-7 . TRBV10-2 many CASSELTVPYEQYF TGCGCCAGCAGTGAATTGACGGTTCCCTACGAGCAGTACTTC
TRBJ2-2 TRBD1 TRBV5-1 many CASSSVDRVGAGELFF TGCGCCAGCAGTTCCGTCGACAGGGTTGGTGCCGGGGAGCTGTTTTTT
TRBJ2-7 . TRBV4-1 many CASSQGPSHEQYF TGCGCCAGCAGCCAGGGCCCGTCCCACGAGCAGTACTTC
TRBJ1-5 . TRBV20-1 many CSATKTVDNQPQHF TGCAGTGCCACCAAAACGGTGGACAATCAGCCCCAGCATTTT
TRBJ1-2 TRBD1 TRBV4-1 many CASSHPKGQGVGGYTF TGCGCCAGCAGCCACCCCAAGGGACAGGGGGTGGGCGGCTACACCTTC
TRBJ1-1 . TRBV12-3/TRBV12-4 many CASSLGRGFQVDTEAFF TGTGCCAGCAGTTTGGGCAGGGGCTTTCAGGTGGACACTGAAGCTTTCTTT
TRBJ1-1 TRBD1 TRBV27 many CASSQLGQGEAFF TGTGCCAGCAGCCAACTCGGACAGGGTGAAGCTTTCTTT
TRBJ2-5 . TRBV20-1 . CSARDDRETQYF TGCAGTGCTAGAGATGACAGGGAGACCCAGTACTTC
TRBJ1-6 . TRBV6-1 many CASSEAGGPLHF TGTGCCAGCAGTGAAGCGGGGGGACCCCTCCACTTT
TRBJ1-2 . TRBV19 many CASSIMGPGVGYTF TGTGCCAGTAGTATTATGGGTCCAGGGGTTGGCTACACCTTC
TRBJ1-1 TRBD1 TRBV30 once CAWSLSRVVQGENTEAFF TGTGCCTGGAGCCTAAGCCGGGTTGTACAGGGGGAGAACACTGAAGCTTTCTTT
TRBJ1-6 . TRBV7-2 many CASSLLVVGGDSPLHF TGTGCCAGCAGCTTATTAGTCGTGGGTGGCGATTCACCCCTCCACTTT
TRBJ2-7 . TRBV5-1 . CASSRQDFREQYF TGCGCCAGCAGCAGGCAGGACTTCAGGGAGCAGTACTTC
TRBJ2-7 . TRBV6-5 many CASRGREGHEQYF TGTGCCAGCAGGGGCAGGGAAGGCCACGAGCAGTACTTC
TRBJ1-4 TRBD1 TRBV9 many CASSVGTAYNEKLFF TGTGCCAGCAGCGTCGGGACAGCTTATAATGAAAAACTGTTTTTT
TRBJ1-5 . TRBV19 many CASSMDEGSQPQHF TGTGCCAGTAGTATGGATGAGGGGAGTCAGCCCCAGCATTTT
TRBJ1-2 . TRBV3-1 few CASSPTGSSGGYTF TGTGCCAGCAGCCCCACAGGGAGTTCGGGTGGCTACACCTTC
TRBJ2-3 . TRBV13 few CASSFSPSGTSTDTQYF TGTGCCAGCAGCTTCTCCCCCTCGGGGACATCCACAGATACGCAGTATTTT
TRBJ1-1 TRBD1 TRBV6-2/TRBV6-3 few CASTGQGRTEAFF TGTGCCAGCACCGGACAGGGACGCACTGAAGCTTTCTTT
TRBJ1-2 . TRBV6-1 many CASSVVRDIGYGYTF TGTGCCAGCAGTGTAGTTAGAGACATCGGCTATGGCTACACCTTC
TRBJ1-1 . TRBV6-5 many CASSYSIARNTEAFF TGTGCCAGCAGTTACTCGATCGCCAGGAACACTGAAGCTTTCTTT
TRBJ1-1 . TRBV10-2 many CASSETRRGAPEAFF TGCGCCAGCAGTGAGACCCGAAGGGGGGCCCCTGAAGCTTTCTTT
TRBJ1-1 . TRBV30 many CAWSKGALNTEAFF TGTGCCTGGAGTAAAGGAGCTTTGAACACTGAAGCTTTCTTT
TRBJ2-5 TRBD1 TRBV28 many CASSPGTGGQETQYF TGTGCCAGCAGCCCCGGGACAGGGGGACAAGAGACCCAGTACTTC
TRBJ2-4 . TRBV18 . CASSPTSAWGNIQYF TGTGCCAGCTCACCGACCTCTGCCTGGGGAAACATTCAGTACTTC
TRBJ2-7 . TRBV12-3/TRBV12-4 . CASASPGTAINEQYF TGTGCCAGCGCCTCCCCCGGGACCGCGATCAACGAGCAGTACTTC
TRBJ1-1 . TRBV6-2/TRBV6-3 . CASSYFLGRGTEAFF TGTGCCAGCAGTTACTTTTTGGGAAGGGGCACTGAAGCTTTCTTT
TRBJ1-2 . TRBV27 many CASGPGVDYGYTF TGTGCCAGCGGCCCCGGGGTGGACTATGGCTACACCTTC
TRBJ1-2 TRBD1 TRBV2 many CASSETSGGGGYTF TGTGCCAGCAGTGAAACTTCAGGGGGCGGTGGCTACACCTTC
TRBJ1-5 . TRBV12-3/TRBV12-4 many CASSHDPQPQHF TGTGCCAGCAGCCACGACCCCCAGCCCCAGCATTTT
TRBJ2-4 . TRBV2 many CASSEALRGAGGSKNIQYF TGTGCCAGCAGTGAAGCGCTTCGTGGGGCCGGGGGATCCAAAAACATTCAGTACTTC
TRBJ2-5 . TRBV11-2 . CASRPRGRETQYF TGTGCCAGCAGACCTAGGGGTAGAGAGACCCAGTACTTC
TRBJ2-7 . TRBV5-1 . CASSQRDGDEQYF TGCGCCAGCAGCCAAAGGGACGGAGACGAGCAGTACTTC
TRBJ2-7 . TRBV6-1 few CASRDDSSPHHYEQYF TGTGCCAGCAGAGATGACAGCTCCCCCCACCACTACGAGCAGTACTTC